At least ten counts were recorded for the clone carrying this TCR beta chain. Time point noted: newly diagnosed GD, antithyroid drugs for less than 3 months. Researchers made the TCR library from RNA that was extracted from PBMCs. The sample comes from a study of regulatory T cells in long-lasting Graves disease. Combining iRepertoire HTBI primers with Arm-PCR of CDR3 regions, the authors built TCR beta libraries. MiXCR, applied by TCRdb to the multiplex PCR reads, yields one record per CDR3 protein. The sample has 400,000 to 550,000 distinct CDR3 sequences; 15% are singletons. This sample also belongs to another study, concerning T cells in Graves' hyperthyroidism and ophthalmopathy.

Sequenced material: peripheral blood mononuclear cells (PBMCs), taken at new diagnosis, from a patient treated with antithyroid drugs. The receptor comes from a woman in her twenties or thirties with Graves disease.

CDR3 bases: TGTGCCAGCAGCTCGGTTGGGACTAGCGGGGGTGAAGAGACCCAGTACTTC. Amino acid sequence: CASSSVGTSGGEETQYF. The rearrangement joins TRBV11-2 to TRBJ2-5, with 14 positions matching TRBD2. The CDR3 is 17 residues long. J lost 3 bases, V lost 4 bases, and 7 bases had no gene match. CDR1 is SGHAT, CDR2 FQNNGV, per germline.